The present TCR beta chain was sequenced within a study of blood T cell repertoires in COVID-19. Germline V CDR1 and CDR2: SGHRS, YFSETQ. V shed 4 bases and J 5 bases; nucleotides not matched to a gene: 7. The CDR3 totals 15 residues. Measured with immunoSEQ multiplex PCR; TCRdb has only the in-frame clones, and not every one. The data contain under 250,000 clones, over 65% of them seen just once; the ten biggest clones take up about 3.7%. Sequenced: PBMCs or T cells enriched from blood (not recorded which). This rearrangement joins TRBV5-1 to TRBJ1-2; 11 bases fit TRBD1. This TCR was recovered from a woman between 55 and 75 years old who had recovered from COVID-19. The CDR3 region is CASSAGTGGKYGYTF. The CDR3, as DNA: TGCGCCAGCAGCGCCGGGACAGGGGGGAAGTATGGCTACACCTTC.